This entry concerns a single T cell receptor beta chain. This beta chain was picked up by a library intended for alpha chains and is off target, so its count carries little meaning. Germline lookup yields CDR1 SGHRS and CDR2 YFSETQ. Between the trimmed V and J ends, which lost 7 bases and 4 bases, there was a span of 17 bases. The CDR3 sequence is 14 residues long. MiXCR, run by TCRdb on the RT-PCR reads, gives a single entry per CDR3 protein. The sample includes more than 400 distinct CDR3 sequences, 45% to 60% seen only once; the top ten take less than 10%. Material: memory CD4+ T cells from salivary gland. The TCR sequence derives from a female donor with primary Sjogren's syndrome. The chain recombines TRBV5-1 with TRBJ2-5, with a possible D match to TRBD1 (6 bases). The CDR3 region is CASRTGIDGETQYF. CDR3 nucleotides: TGCGCCAGCCGAACAGGGATTGATGGAGAGACCCAGTACTTC.